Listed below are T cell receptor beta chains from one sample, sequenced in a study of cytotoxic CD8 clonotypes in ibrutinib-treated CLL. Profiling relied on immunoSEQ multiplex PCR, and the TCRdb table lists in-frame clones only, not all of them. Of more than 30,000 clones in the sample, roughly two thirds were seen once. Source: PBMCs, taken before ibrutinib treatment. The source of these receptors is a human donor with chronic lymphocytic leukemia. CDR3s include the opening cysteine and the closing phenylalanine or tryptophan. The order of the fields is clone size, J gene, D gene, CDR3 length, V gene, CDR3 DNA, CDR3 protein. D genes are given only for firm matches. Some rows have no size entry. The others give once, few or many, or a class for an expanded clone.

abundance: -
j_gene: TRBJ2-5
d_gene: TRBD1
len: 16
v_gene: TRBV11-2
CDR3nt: TGTGCCAGCAGCTCCCCCGGGACAGGGGATCAAGAGACCCAGTACTTC
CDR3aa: CASSSPGTGDQETQYF

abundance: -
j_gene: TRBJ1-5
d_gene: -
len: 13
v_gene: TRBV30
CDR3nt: TGTGCCTGGACTGGGAGGGGAGATCAGCCCCAGCATTTT
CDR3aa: CAWTGRGDQPQHF

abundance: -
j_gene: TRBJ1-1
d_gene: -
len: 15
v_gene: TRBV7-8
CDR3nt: TGTGCCAGCAGCTCTCACGGGGCGGCGGACACTGAAGCTTTCTTT
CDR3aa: CASSSHGAADTEAFF

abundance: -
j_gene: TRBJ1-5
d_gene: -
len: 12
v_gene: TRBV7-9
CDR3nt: TGTGCCAGCAGCATAGGGGTTCAGCCCCAGCATTTT
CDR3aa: CASSIGVQPQHF

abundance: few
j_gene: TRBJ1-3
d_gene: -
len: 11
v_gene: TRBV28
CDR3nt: TGTGCCAGCAGTTTGGAGGGCCGCTACTATTTT
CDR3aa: CASSLEGRYYF

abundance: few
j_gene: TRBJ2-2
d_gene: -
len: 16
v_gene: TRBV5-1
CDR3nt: TGCGCCAGCAGCTGGGGGACATTCGGTTTGTCCGGGGAGCTGTTTTTT
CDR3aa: CASSWGTFGLSGELFF

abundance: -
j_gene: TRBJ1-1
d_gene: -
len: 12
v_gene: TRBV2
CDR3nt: TGTGCCAGCAGTGTACAGCAGGGTGAAGCTTTCTTT
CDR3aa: CASSVQQGEAFF

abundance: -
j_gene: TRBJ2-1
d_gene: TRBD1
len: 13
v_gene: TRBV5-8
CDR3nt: TGTGCCAGCAGATTGACAGGGTCCCTCTTCCAGTTCTTC
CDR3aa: CASRLTGSLFQFF

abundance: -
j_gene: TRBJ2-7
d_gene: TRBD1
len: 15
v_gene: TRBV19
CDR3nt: TGTGCCAGTAACGGGGATCCCGGGACAGGGTACGAGCAGTACTTC
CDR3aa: CASNGDPGTGYEQYF

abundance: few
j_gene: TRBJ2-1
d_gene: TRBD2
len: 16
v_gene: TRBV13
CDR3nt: TGTGCCAGCAGCTTGCTGACTAGCGGGGGGAGCAATGAGCAGTTCTTC
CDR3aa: CASSLLTSGGSNEQFF

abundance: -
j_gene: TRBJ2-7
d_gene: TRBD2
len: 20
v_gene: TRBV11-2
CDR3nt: TGTGCCAGCAGCTCAGATCGGGGACTAGCGGGAGTCTATCCCTCCTACGAGCAGTACTTC
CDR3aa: CASSSDRGLAGVYPSYEQYF

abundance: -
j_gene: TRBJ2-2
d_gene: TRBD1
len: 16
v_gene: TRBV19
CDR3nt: TGTGCCAGTAGTCTCGACAGGGGGCGAGTTGGCGGGGAGCTGTTTTTT
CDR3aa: CASSLDRGRVGGELFF

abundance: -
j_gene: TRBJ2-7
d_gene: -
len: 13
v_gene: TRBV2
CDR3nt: TGTGCCGCAGCCGGGACACCATTCTACGAGCAGTACTTC
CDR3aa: CAAAGTPFYEQYF

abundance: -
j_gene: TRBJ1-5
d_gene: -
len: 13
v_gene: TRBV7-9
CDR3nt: TGTGCCAGCAGCTTCGGGGGCAATCAGCCCCAGCATTTT
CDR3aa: CASSFGGNQPQHF

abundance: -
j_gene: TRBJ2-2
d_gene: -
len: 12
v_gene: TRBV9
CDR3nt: TGTGCCAGCGAGCCAGGGATCGGGGAGCTGTTTTTT
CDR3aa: CASEPGIGELFF

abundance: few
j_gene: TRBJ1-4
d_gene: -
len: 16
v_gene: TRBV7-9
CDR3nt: TGTGCCAGCAGCTTTTTACAGGGAGGGGTTAATGAAAAACTGTTTTTT
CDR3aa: CASSFLQGGVNEKLFF

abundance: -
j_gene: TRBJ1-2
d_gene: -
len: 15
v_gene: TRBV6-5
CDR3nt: TGTGCCAGCAGTCCTAACATAGAGCCTAACTATGGCTACACCTTC
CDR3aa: CASSPNIEPNYGYTF

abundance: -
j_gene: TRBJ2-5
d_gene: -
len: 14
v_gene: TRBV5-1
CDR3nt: TGCGCCAGCAGCTTGGACCCAGGGCTCGGGACCCAGTACTTC
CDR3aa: CASSLDPGLGTQYF

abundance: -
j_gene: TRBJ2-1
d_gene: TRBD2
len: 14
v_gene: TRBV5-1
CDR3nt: TGCGCCAGCACCGGACTAGCGGGATACAATGAGCAGTTCTTC
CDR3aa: CASTGLAGYNEQFF

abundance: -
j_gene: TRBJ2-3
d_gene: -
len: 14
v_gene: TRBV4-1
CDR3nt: TGCGCCAGCAGCAAGGGACACGTGGGAGATACGCAGTATTTT
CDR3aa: CASSKGHVGDTQYF

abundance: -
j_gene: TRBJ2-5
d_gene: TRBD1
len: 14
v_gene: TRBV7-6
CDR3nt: TGTGCCAGCAGCCAGACAGGGACCGGGGAGACCCAGTACTTC
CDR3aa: CASSQTGTGETQYF

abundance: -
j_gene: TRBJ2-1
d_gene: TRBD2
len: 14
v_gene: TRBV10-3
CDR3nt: TGTGCCATCGGAAAGCGGGAGGGCTGGAATGAGCAGTTCTTC
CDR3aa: CAIGKREGWNEQFF

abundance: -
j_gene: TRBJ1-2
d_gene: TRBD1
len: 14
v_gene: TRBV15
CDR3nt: TGTGCCACCAGCAGAAGGACAGGGGGCTATGGCTACACCTTC
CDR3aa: CATSRRTGGYGYTF

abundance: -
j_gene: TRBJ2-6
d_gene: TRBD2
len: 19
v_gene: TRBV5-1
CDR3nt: TGCGCCAGCAGCCGTGCCCCGTCTAGCGGGGAAACTGGGGCCAACGTCCTGACTTTC
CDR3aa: CASSRAPSSGETGANVLTF

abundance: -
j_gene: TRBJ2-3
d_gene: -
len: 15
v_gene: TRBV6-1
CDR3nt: TGTGCCAGCGAAAGGGCTGGGACCCGCACAGATACGCAGTATTTT
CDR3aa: CASERAGTRTDTQYF

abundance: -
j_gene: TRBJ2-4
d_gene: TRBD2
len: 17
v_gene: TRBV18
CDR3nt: TGTGCCAGCTCACCTACCGGGGGGTTCGAAGCCAAAAACATTCAGTACTTC
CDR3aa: CASSPTGGFEAKNIQYF

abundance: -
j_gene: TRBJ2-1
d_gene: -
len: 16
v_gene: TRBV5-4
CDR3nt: TGTGCCAGCAGCTTGGGGCGGGGAGGAGGGTACAATGAGCAGTTCTTC
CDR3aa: CASSLGRGGGYNEQFF

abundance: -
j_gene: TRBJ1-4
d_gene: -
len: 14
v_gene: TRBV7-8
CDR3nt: TGTGCCAGCAGCTTAAGGGACAATAATGAAAAACTGTTTTTT
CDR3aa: CASSLRDNNEKLFF

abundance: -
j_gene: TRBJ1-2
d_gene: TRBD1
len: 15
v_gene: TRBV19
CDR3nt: TGTGCCAGTATCCAGGAACAGGGGGCTAACTATGGCTACACCTTC
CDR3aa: CASIQEQGANYGYTF

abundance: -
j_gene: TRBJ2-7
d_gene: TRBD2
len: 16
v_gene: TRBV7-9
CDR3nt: TGTGCCAGCAGCCGGACTAGCGGGGACCACTCCTACGAGCAGTACTTC
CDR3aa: CASSRTSGDHSYEQYF